These 8 T cell receptor beta chains originate from one sample sequenced in a study of cytotoxic CD8 clonotypes in ibrutinib-treated CLL. The protocol was immunoSEQ multiplex PCR, while the TCRdb copy is restricted to in-frame clones and leaves out a portion. The sample lists 250,000 or so clones; less than 75% were seen once. Material: PBMCs, obtained after 24 months of ibrutinib treatment. These receptors were taken from a human donor with chronic lymphocytic leukemia.

The J gene is TRBJ2-5, the V gene TRBV25-1; D call uncertain. Germline lookup yields CDR1 MGHDK and CDR2 SYGVNS. V was trimmed by 4 bases and J by 5 bases, leaving 8 bases between them. The CDR3 is 12 residues long. CDR3 region: CASSGPTETQYF. As DNA, the CDR3 is TGTGCCAGCAGTGGACCAACGGAGACCCAGTACTTC.

The chain is built from TRBV16 and TRBJ2-5; weak D call: TRBD1 (6 bases). CDR1 is KGHSY and CDR2 is FQNENV in the germline V gene. Trimming left V 4 bases short and J 1 base short, with 13 bases between. This CDR3 region has 15 residues. The CDR3 protein is CASSPLGQTQETQYF. CDR3 DNA sequence: TGTGCCAGCAGCCCCTTAGGACAGACCCAAGAGACCCAGTACTTC. Full variable domain (remainder filled in from reference TRBV16 and TRBJ2-5): GEEVAQTPKHLVRGEGQKAKLYCAPIKGHSYVFWYQQVLKNEFKFLISFQNENVFDETGMPKERFSAKCLPNSPCSLEIQATKLEDSAVYFCASSPLGQTQETQYFGPGTRLLVL.

V gene TRBV4-3 combines with J gene TRBJ2-4; D tentatively fits TRBD1 or TRBD2 (6 bases each). Per the germline V gene, CDR1 is LGHNA and CDR2 is YSLEER. The CDR3 runs to 19 residues. V was clipped by 1 base and J by 0 bases, with 19 bases between them. As DNA, the CDR3 is TGCGCCAGCAGCCAAGCAGGGACGGGGGCGAGAGGAGCCAAAAACATTCAGTACTTC. It codes for CASSQAGTGARGAKNIQYF.

The table lists this clone with a few counts. The chain employs TRBV25-1 and TRBJ2-1; 7 nucleotides line up with TRBD2. The CDR3 is 16 residues long. V lost 3 bases, J lost 5 bases, and 10 bases stayed unmatched. Per the germline V gene, CDR1 is MGHDK and CDR2 is SYGVNS. The CDR3 spells CASSESRGVRDNEQFF. In DNA, the CDR3 is TGTGCCAGCAGTGAGAGTCGGGGGGTCAGGGACAATGAGCAGTTCTTC.

V gene TRBV9 combines with J gene TRBJ2-1, with 8 bases matching TRBD2. CDR3 size: 16 residues. V lost 3 bases to trimming and J lost 5 bases; unmatched junction nucleotides: 10. CDR1 SGDLS and CDR2 YYNGEE come from the germline V gene. CDR3 nucleotides: TGTGCCAGCAGCGGAACCAGCGGGAGCCTCAACAATGAGCAGTTCTTC. It translates to CASSGTSGSLNNEQFF.

J is TRBJ2-1 and V is TRBV9; 12 bases map to TRBD2. With 4 bases clipped from V and 5 bases from J, the junction kept 10 bases outside the gene matches. Germline V lookup: CDR1 SGDLS, CDR2 YYNGEE. This CDR3 has 17 residues. CDR3 region: CASSSRGTSGSHNEQFF. The CDR3, as DNA: TGTGCCAGCAGCTCTAGGGGGACTAGCGGGTCCCACAATGAGCAGTTCTTC.

The chain links TRBV7-2 to TRBJ2-7, with 8 bases that match TRBD2. Germline CDR1 SGHTA, CDR2 FQGNSA. The CDR3 covers 16 residues. V shed 3 bases, J shed 5 bases, and the junction held 12 bases outside the gene matches. CDR3 loop: CASSFLPSGSYNEQYF. The CDR3 nucleotides read TGTGCCAGCAGCTTCCTCCCCAGCGGGAGTTATAACGAGCAGTACTTC.

This chain uses TRBV6-5 with TRBJ2-1, with a tentative D call TRBD2 (5 bases). Germline V gives CDR1 MNHEY, CDR2 SVGAGI. V was trimmed by 10 bases and J by 9 bases, leaving 13 bases between them. This CDR3 comprises 11 residues. CDR3 nucleotides: TGTGCCACCCAAGATCGGGGTGAGCAGTTCTTC. It encodes CATQDRGEQFF.